Listed below are T cell receptor beta chains from one sample, sequenced in a study of glioma-infiltrating T cells. TCRdb used MiXCR to reprocess the multiplex PCR reads, holding one entry per CDR3 protein. The sample lists approximately 90,000 distinct CDR3 sequences, around 23% seen once, with approximately 6.7% in the top ten. The sequencing sample was made of glioma tissue, nonneoplastic brain tissue, or PBMCs (not recorded which). These receptors originate from a human donor with low-grade glioma or glioblastoma, undergoing nonglioma brain surgery, or in good health (not recorded which). Each CDR3 is given with its conserved first and last residue. The D gene is left open where the match is weak. Rows give clone size only sometimes, using once, few, many, or a class for an expanded clone.

abundance	d_gene	j_gene	len	v_gene	CDR3aa	CDR3nt
.	.	TRBJ2-6	14	TRBV29-1	CSVLGGTGANVLTF	TGCAGCGTTCTGGGGGGCACTGGGGCCAACGTCCTGACTTTC
.	.	TRBJ2-7	14	TRBV5-1	CASSLSGEVDEQYF	TGCGCCAGCAGCTTGTCTGGGGAGGTGGACGAGCAGTACTTC
.	.	TRBJ1-1	17	TRBV18	CASSPLGSRGSDTEAFF	TGTGCCAGCTCACCCCTGGGATCAAGGGGGTCGGACACTGAAGCTTTCTTT
many	.	TRBJ1-1	13	TRBV24-1	CATSDGRNTEAFF	TGTGCCACCAGTGATGGCAGGAACACTGAAGCTTTCTTT
.	.	TRBJ2-3	14	TRBV6-1	CASSAMYSTDTQCF	TGTGCCAGCAGTGCCATGTACAGCACAGATACGCAGTGTTTT
.	TRBD1	TRBJ1-5	15	TRBV3-1	CASSAGTGGNQPQHF	TGTGCCAGCAGCGCCGGGACAGGGGGAAATCAGCCCCAGCATTTT
many	TRBD2	TRBJ2-3	15	TRBV20-1	CSATPGLAGTDTQYF	TGCAGTGCAACACCGGGACTAGCGGGCACAGATACGCAGTATTTT
few	.	TRBJ2-7	16	TRBV12-3/TRBV12-4	CASSFSLGGFGYEQYF	TGTGCCAGCAGTTTTAGTCTGGGAGGCTTTGGGTACGAGCAGTACTTC
.	TRBD1	TRBJ1-6	16	TRBV20-1	CSARGEQGAANSPLHF	TGCAGTGCTAGAGGGGAGCAGGGGGCGGCGAATTCACCCCTCCACTTT
many	.	TRBJ2-1	17	TRBV20-1	CSASAGGRTPGYNEQFF	TGCAGTGCTAGTGCCGGGGGCCGGACTCCCGGCTACAATGAGCAGTTCTTC
many	.	TRBJ2-4	14	TRBV6-1	CASSEGPDENIQYF	TGTGCCAGCAGTGAAGGGCCGGACGAAAACATTCAGTACTTC
many	.	TRBJ2-2	17	TRBV2	CASSHPKGTPNTGELFF	TGTGCCAGCAGTCACCCCAAGGGGACACCGAACACCGGGGAGCTGTTTTTT
many	.	TRBJ2-3	16	TRBV6-6	CASSTQAELSTDTQYF	TGTGCCAGCAGTACTCAAGCGGAGTTGAGCACAGATACGCAGTATTTT
many	.	TRBJ2-5	15	TRBV6-2/TRBV6-3	CASSYTRRYGETQYF	TGTGCCAGCAGTTATACCAGGCGATATGGAGAGACCCAGTACTTC
.	TRBD1	TRBJ1-1	18	TRBV2	CASREDGGTGDMNTEAFF	TGTGCCAGCAGGGAGGACGGAGGGACAGGGGATATGAACACTGAAGCTTTCTTT
medium-sized	.	TRBJ2-7	13	TRBV20-1	CSARVKRVGEQYF	TGCAGTGCTAGAGTAAAAAGGGTCGGCGAGCAGTACTTC
.	.	TRBJ1-4	11	TRBV20-1	CSARVVSKLFF	TGCAGTGCTAGAGTTGTCAGTAAACTGTTTTTT
few	.	TRBJ2-7	13	TRBV5-1	CASSLSWGLEQYF	TGCGCCAGCAGCTTGTCTTGGGGCCTCGAGCAGTACTTC
.	TRBD1	TRBJ2-7	15	TRBV6-1	CASRLRDRSSYEQYF	TGTGCCAGCAGATTGAGGGACAGGAGTTCCTACGAGCAGTACTTC
few	TRBD1	TRBJ2-1	15	TRBV7-6	CASSSDREGYNEQFF	TGTGCCAGCAGTTCCGACAGGGAAGGCTACAATGAGCAGTTCTTC
many	.	TRBJ2-1	15	TRBV29-1	CSVGKARSSYNEQFF	TGCAGCGTTGGAAAGGCCAGGAGCTCCTACAATGAGCAGTTCTTC
few	.	TRBJ1-1	14	TRBV19	CASSLGRTGTEAFF	TGTGCCAGTAGCCTAGGACGCACGGGCACTGAAGCTTTCTTT
.	TRBD2	TRBJ2-5	16	TRBV19	CASSIRLAGGLETQYF	TGTGCCAGTAGTATCAGACTAGCGGGGGGGCTGGAGACCCAGTACTTC
many	.	TRBJ2-3	12	TRBV29-1	CSVDFSTDTQYF	TGCAGCGTTGATTTCAGCACAGATACGCAGTATTTT
many	.	TRBJ2-1	15	TRBV7-9	CASSVIASSYNEQFF	TGTGCCAGCAGCGTCATTGCGTCTTCCTACAATGAGCAGTTCTTC
.	.	TRBJ2-2	17	TRBV12-3/TRBV12-4	CASIDPATRGARRELFF	TGTGCCAGCATTGACCCCGCGACTAGAGGGGCAAGAAGGGAGCTGTTTTTT
many	.	TRBJ2-7	13	TRBV15	CATSTTLGYEQYF	TGTGCCACCAGCACGACACTTGGGTACGAGCAGTACTTC
many	.	TRBJ1-2	13	TRBV3-1	CASSRARDYGYTF	TGTGCCAGCAGCCGCGCAAGGGATTATGGCTACACCTTC
.	TRBD1	TRBJ1-1	15	TRBV5-1	CASTLQGVVNTEAFF	TGCGCCAGCACCCTACAGGGGGTGGTGAACACTGAAGCTTTCTTT
.	TRBD2	TRBJ2-1	15	TRBV4-2	CASSQLTSGSDEQFF	TGTGCCAGCAGCCAACTAACTAGCGGGAGCGATGAGCAGTTCTTC
.	.	TRBJ1-1	9	TRBV19	CASTGGESF	TGTGCCAGTACCGGGGGGGAGTCCTTT
.	TRBD1	TRBJ2-7	13	TRBV5-1	CASSSGTGYEQYF	TGCGCCAGCAGCTCCGGGACAGGTTACGAGCAGTACTTC
.	TRBD2	TRBJ2-5	17	TRBV6-1	CASSEARSSGRAKTQYF	TGTGCCAGCAGTGAAGCGAGGAGTAGCGGGAGGGCCAAGACCCAGTACTTC
many	.	TRBJ2-7	14	TRBV18	CASSPFESNYEQYF	TGTGCCAGCTCACCATTCGAGTCGAACTACGAGCAGTACTTC
.	TRBD1	TRBJ1-1	14	TRBV7-9	CASSTGTADTEAFF	TGTGCCAGCAGCACTGGGACAGCGGACACTGAAGCTTTCTTT
.	.	TRBJ1-6	13	TRBV29-1	CSAQNSYNSPLHF	TGCAGCGCCCAGAACTCCTATAATTCACCCCTCCACTTT
many	TRBD1	TRBJ2-7	15	TRBV6-1	CASSSSGTGSYEQYF	TGTGCCAGCAGTTCATCCGGGACAGGGTCGTACGAGCAGTACTTC
.	TRBD1	TRBJ2-7	16	TRBV6-8	CASSYDRGLRYYEQYF	TGTGCCAGCAGTTACGACAGGGGGTTGAGGTACTACGAGCAGTACTTC
many	TRBD2	TRBJ2-7	17	TRBV4-1	CASSTRTSGTSSYEQYF	TGCGCCAGCAGCACCCGGACTAGCGGTACGAGCTCCTACGAGCAGTACTTC
many	.	TRBJ2-5	14	TRBV20-1	CSARVSGRQETQYF	TGCAGTGCCCGGGTGAGCGGTAGACAAGAGACCCAGTACTTC
many	.	TRBJ1-3	15	TRBV6-2/TRBV6-3	CASLPDGRSGNTIYF	TGTGCCAGTCTCCCTGACGGCCGCTCTGGAAACACCATATATTTT
many	.	TRBJ1-1	15	TRBV27	CASSFGRVNRGEAFF	TGTGCCAGCAGTTTTGGCAGGGTTAATCGTGGTGAAGCTTTCTTT
.	.	TRBJ1-5	13	TRBV7-9	CASSGPRGQPQHF	TGTGCCAGCAGCGGCCCTAGAGGTCAGCCCCAGCATTTT
many	TRBD2	TRBJ2-2	15	TRBV18	CASSGLAANTGELFF	TGTGCCAGCTCCGGACTAGCGGCGAACACCGGGGAGCTGTTTTTT
many	TRBD2	TRBJ2-5	15	TRBV18	CASSSTSAIQETQYF	TGTGCCAGCTCATCGACTAGCGCTATCCAAGAGACCCAGTACTTC
few	TRBD1	TRBJ2-7	14	TRBV5-1	CASSADRADHEQYF	TGCGCCAGCAGCGCCGACAGGGCCGACCACGAGCAGTACTTC
.	.	TRBJ2-7	15	TRBV5-1	CASSFTGSHSYEQYF	TGCGCCAGCAGCTTTACAGGGTCCCACTCCTACGAGCAGTACTTC
.	.	TRBJ1-4	15	TRBV3-1	CASSPRGRQNEKLFF	TGTGCCAGCAGCCCCCGGGGACGACAAAATGAAAAACTGTTTTTT
few	.	TRBJ1-2	16	TRBV3-1	CASSQDLGRTNYGYTF	TGTGCCAGCAGCCAAGACCTTGGCAGAACAAACTATGGCTACACCTTC
many	.	TRBJ1-5	14	TRBV3-1	CASSHGGNNQPQHF	TGTGCCAGCAGCCACGGAGGGAACAATCAGCCCCAGCATTTT
many	TRBD1	TRBJ1-5	16	TRBV4-1	CASSLNTGTGVQPQHF	TGCGCCAGCAGCCTTAACACCGGGACAGGGGTACAGCCCCAGCATTTT
few	.	TRBJ2-7	14	TRBV7-2	CASIPEGRSYEQYF	TGTGCCAGCATCCCCGAGGGTAGAAGCTACGAGCAGTACTTC
.	.	TRBJ1-4	15	TRBV7-9	CASSLNLGTNEKLFF	TGTGCCAGCAGCTTAAACTTGGGGACTAATGAAAAACTGTTTTTT
.	.	TRBJ1-5	13	TRBV19	CASSADSVRPQHF	TGTGCCAGTAGTGCCGACAGTGTTAGGCCCCAGCATTTT
.	TRBD1	TRBJ1-2	14	TRBV7-2	CASSSRTGAYGYTF	TGTGCCAGCAGCTCTAGGACAGGGGCCTATGGCTACACCTTC